Listed here are 32 T cell receptor beta chains from one sample, sequenced in a study of blood T cell repertoires in COVID-19. Produced via immunoSEQ multiplex PCR; TCRdb's table is partial and in-frame only. The data contain about 380,000 clones, 85% of them singletons. Sequenced: peripheral blood. These receptors all stem from a woman younger than 35 with acute or convalescent COVID-19.

About this clone: Other DNA sequences from this sample encode an identical CDR3 as well. The chain recombines TRBV29-1 with TRBJ1-1; 10 positions match TRBD1. The CDR3 sequence is 12 residues long. The V and J ends lost 4 bases and 4 bases, in that order; junction bases with no gene match: 0. Germline values: CDR1 SQVTM, CDR2 ANQGSEA. The CDR3 bases are TGCAGCGTTGGGACAGGGGGCACTGAAGCTTTCTTT. It yields the protein CSVGTGGTEAFF.

The V and J genes are TRBV9 and TRBJ2-1; TRBD2 aligns across 9 bases. The V segment lost 3 bases and the J segment 4 bases; nucleotides outside the gene matches: 2. Germline V CDR1 and CDR2: SGDLS, YYNGEE. This CDR3 is 14 amino acids long. The DNA of the CDR3 is TGTGCCAGCAGCGATAGCGGGGGTTACAATGAGCAGTTCTTC. Its translation is CASSDSGGYNEQFF.

The genes are TRBV29-1 and TRBJ1-2; possible D gene TRBD1, 6 bases. Germline V gene sequence: CDR1 SQVTM, CDR2 ANQGSEA. The CDR3 has 13 amino acids. The V end was cut by 7 bases, the J end by 4 bases, with 16 bases between. In DNA, the CDR3 is TGCAGCGCTAGGGGGGGGTTCATCTATGGCTACACCTTC. This translates into CSARGGFIYGYTF.

The chain is built from TRBV3-1 (or the pseudogene TRBV3-2) and TRBJ1-1; the D is unclear. This CDR3 is built from 14 residues. With 4 bases removed from V and 4 bases from J, the gap between germline ends came to 13 bases. CDR1 is LGHDT, CDR2 YNNKEL, per germline (reference sequence). The CDR3 DNA is TGTGCCAGCAGCCGCAGACATGTCGTCACTGAAGCTTTCTTT. Protein sequence: CASSRRHVVTEAFF.

This chain uses TRBV30 with TRBJ2-7; 15 bases line up with TRBD2. The CDR3 loop spans 17 amino acids. CDR1 is GTSNPN and CDR2 is SVGIG in the germline V gene (reference sequence). With V trimmed by 0 bases and J by 6 bases, 9 bases remained unmatched. CDR3 in amino acids: CAWSVRGTSGGTVEQYF. CDR3 in DNA: TGTGCCTGGAGTGTACGGGGGACTAGCGGGGGGACAGTCGAGCAGTACTTC.

The chain uses TRBV28 and TRBJ1-5; D gene unclear. The V end lost 2 bases, the J end lost 0 bases, and 11 bases lay between the germline ends. Germline V gene lookup returns CDR1 MDHEN and CDR2 SYDVKM. The CDR3 is made up of 16 amino acids. In nucleotides, the CDR3 is TGTGCCAGCAGTTTACTTTTGTCACTTAGCAATCAGCCCCAGCATTTT. It encodes CASSLLLSLSNQPQHF.

This clone was seen a single time. The chain joins TRBV9 to TRBJ1-2, with a weak D call TRBD1 (5 bases). Trimming removed 0 bases at V and 7 bases at J, with 22 bases between. CDR1 is SGDLS, CDR2 YYNGEE, per germline. The CDR3 loop spans 17 amino acids. This CDR3 is CASSVDPRQEGRGGYTF. For the CDR3, the DNA is TGTGCCAGCAGCGTAGATCCCAGGCAGGAGGGGCGGGGTGGCTACACCTTC. The variable domain in full, completed from reference TRBV9 and TRBJ1-2, reads DSGVTQTPKHLITATGQRVTLRCSPRSGDLSVYWYQQSLDQGLQFLIQYYNGEERAKGNILERFSAQQFPDLHSELNLSSLELGDSALYFCASSVDPRQEGRGGYTFGSGTRLTVV.

On this clone: Sequence at one end of the junction differs from germline and may be a read error. The rearrangement joins TRBV12-3 or TRBV12-4 to TRBJ2-3; tentatively, D is TRBD2 (6 bases). The CDR3 runs 11 residues. The CDR3 region has the DNA TGTGCCAGCAGTCCCGGGACTGTCAGTCGCTTT. Residues: CASSPGTVSRF.

This clone was found once. The genes are TRBV7-9 and TRBJ1-6; a weak D match, TRBD1 (5 bases). CDR3 length equals 16 residues. From germline, CDR1 is SEHNR and CDR2 FQNEAQ (reference sequence). V shed 0 bases and J shed 10 bases, with 16 bases lying between them. CDR3 DNA sequence: TGTGCCAGCAGCTTAGCCTCCGGCACAGGTACATCACCCCTCCACTTT. It specifies CASSLASGTGTSPLHF.

The chain has TRBV12-3 or TRBV12-4 and TRBJ2-1; weak D call: TRBD1 (6 bases). The V end was cut by 5 bases, the J end by 7 bases, with 12 bases between. CDR3 length equals 13 residues. CDR3 nucleotide sequence: TGTGCCAGCAGTCTTCGGACAGATAATGAGCAGTTCTTC. This encodes CASSLRTDNEQFF.

The gene calls are TRBV7-3 and TRBJ1-2; TRBD1 matches at 9 bases. The V gene's germline CDR1 is SGHTA and CDR2 FQGTGA. V shed 5 bases and J 8 bases; nucleotides not matched to a gene: 12. The CDR3 loop spans 15 amino acids. CDR3 DNA: TGTGCCAGCAGCCCGAACCCGGGACAGGGCCGCGGCTACACCTTC. Encoded protein: CASSPNPGQGRGYTF.

This clone showed up just once. The DNA for the CDR3 is TGTGCCAGCAGCCGACAGGACCCCTACGAGCAGTACTTC. Protein: CASSRQDPYEQYF. The V and J genes are TRBV6-5 and TRBJ2-7; D perhaps matches TRBD1 (6 bases). The ends were cut back, 6 bases at V and 2 bases at J, with 11 bases in the middle. This CDR3 spans 13 amino acids. Germline CDR1 and CDR2: MNHEY and SVGAGI.

The CDR3 reads CASSRVASGAYEQYF. CDR3 in DNA: TGCGCCAGCAGCAGGGTCGCTAGCGGGGCATACGAGCAGTACTTC. V is TRBV5-1 and J is TRBJ2-7; 9 bases line up with TRBD2. Germline V gene data show CDR1 as SGHRS and CDR2 as YFSETQ. The V gene end was trimmed by 4 bases and the J gene end by 4 bases; junction bases not matched to a gene: 9. CDR3 length: 15 residues.

V and J are TRBV5-1 and TRBJ1-1, with a possible D match to TRBD1 (5 bases). The CDR3 covers 11 residues. In germline, CDR1 is SGHRS, CDR2 YFSETQ. With 6 bases removed from V and 8 bases from J, the gap between germline ends came to 11 bases. CDR3 bases: TGCGCCAGCAAACAGACAGAAGAAGCTTTCTTT. It translates to CASKQTEEAFF.

Remarks on this clone: The germline gene is not matched at one end of the junction; a read error may be the cause. The V gene is TRBV11-1, the J gene TRBJ2-5, with 8 bases lining up with TRBD2. The CDR3 spans 16 residues. Germline V lookup: CDR1 SGHAT, CDR2 FQDESV (reference sequence). In DNA form, the CDR3 reads TGTGCCAGCAGCTTCGCGGAGACTAGCGTCTTGGAGACCCAGCACTTC. Its protein product is CASSFAETSVLETQHF.

CDR3 bases: TGTGCCAGCAGCCAAGTAGGGGGGACAGGCTTCTCTAACTATGGCTACACCTTC. It translates to CASSQVGGTGFSNYGYTF. The rearrangement links TRBV3-1 (or the pseudogene TRBV3-2) to TRBJ1-2, with TRBD1 matching 8 bases. Trimming took 1 base from V and 0 from J; bases not matched to a gene: 10. This CDR3 has 18 amino acids. Germline values: CDR1 LGHDT, CDR2 YNNKEL (reference sequence).

The chain has TRBV6-1 and TRBJ1-1; perhaps TRBD1 as D (5 bases). The CDR3 extends over 15 amino acids. Trimming removed 2 bases from V and 4 bases from J, with 14 bases in between. Germline-derived CDR1 and CDR2 are MNHNS and SASEGT. CDR3 loop: CASSEYPRGPTEAFF. The CDR3 DNA reads TGTGCCAGCAGTGAATACCCGCGGGGCCCCACTGAAGCTTTCTTT.

This clone was found a few times. The chain combines TRBV9 with TRBJ1-6; 10 nucleotides align to TRBD1. Trimming took 0 bases from V and 3 from J; bases not matched to a gene: 0. CDR3 length: 16 amino acids. Germline V lookup: CDR1 SGDLS, CDR2 YYNGEE. Written as DNA, the CDR3 is TGTGCCAGCAGCGTAGGGACAGGGGGCTATAATTCACCCCTCCACTTT. It translates to CASSVGTGGYNSPLHF.

The rearrangement joins TRBV28 to TRBJ2-3, with D unresolved. CDR1 and CDR2 (germline): MDHEN, SYDVKM. CDR3 length: 11 amino acids. With 5 bases removed from V and 7 bases from J, the gap between germline ends came to 7 bases. The CDR3 bases are TGTGCCAGCAGTCAAACACATACGCAGTATTTT. It is translated as CASSQTHTQYF.

This clone was detected only once. Written as DNA, the CDR3 is TGTGCCAGCAGTTTCGCCCCCGGTACTGAGCAGTTCTTC. Encoded protein: CASSFAPGTEQFF. V and J are TRBV28 and TRBJ2-1; no reliable D call. CDR3 length equals 13 residues. The V gene's germline CDR1 is MDHEN and CDR2 SYDVKM. V was shortened by 3 bases and J by 9 bases, with 12 bases between the two germline ends.

This clone was counted ten times or more. V usage is TRBV9 and J usage is TRBJ1-1; D possibly corresponds to TRBD1 (6 bases). V was cut by 6 bases and J by 1 base, with 10 bases left in between. Germline loops: CDR1 SGDLS, CDR2 YYNGEE. The CDR3 has 13 residues. CDR3 DNA sequence: TGTGCCAGCAACTCACAGGGGAACACTGAAGCTTTCTTT. It is translated as CASNSQGNTEAFF.

This rearrangement joins TRBV5-1 to TRBJ1-1; 7 bases agree with TRBD1. The germline gives CDR1 SGHRS, CDR2 YFSETQ. With 4 bases clipped from V and 1 base from J, the junction kept 10 bases outside the gene matches. The length of the CDR3 is 16 residues. CDR3 loop: CASSLGGGTENTEAFF. The CDR3 bases are TGCGCCAGCAGCCTTGGGGGCGGGACAGAGAACACTGAAGCTTTCTTT.

This chain uses TRBV11-2 with TRBJ1-5; D uncertain. The CDR3 spans 14 residues. The germline V gene has CDR1 SGHAT and CDR2 FQNNGV. Trimming took 1 base from V and 7 from J, leaving 11 bases between them. CDR3 sequence: CASSLGVGLQPQHF. The CDR3 DNA sequence: TGTGCCAGCAGCTTAGGTGTCGGACTACAGCCCCAGCATTTT.

The chain combines TRBV18 with TRBJ1-2; D remains unclear. The CDR3 contains 13 residues. The germline V and J ends were trimmed by 6 bases and 8 bases, with 16 bases remaining between them. The germline V gene encodes CDR1 KGHSH and CDR2 LQKENI. CDR3 DNA: TGTGCCAGCTCTCCAGAACAGCTTCAGGGCTACACCTTC. Amino acid sequence: CASSPEQLQGYTF.

This clone was found a few times. V is TRBV12-3 or TRBV12-4 and J is TRBJ2-5, with 7 bases lining up with TRBD2. V gave up 5 bases and J gave up 5 bases; unmatched junction bases: 2. This CDR3 region has 12 residues. The CDR3 nucleotides read TGTGCCAGCAGTAGAGCGGGGGAGACCCAGTACTTC. Translating gives CASSRAGETQYF.

This chain joins TRBV5-1 and TRBJ2-1; 7 bases fit TRBD2. The CDR3 runs to 15 residues. Trimming at V came to 0 bases and at J to 7 bases, leaving 7 bases not matched to a gene. Germline lookup yields CDR1 SGHRS and CDR2 YFSETQ. The CDR3 nucleotides read TGCGCCAGCAGCTTGGCCGCGGGAGTGCCAAATGAGCAGTTCTTC. This gives the protein CASSLAAGVPNEQFF.

The gene calls are TRBV20-1 and TRBJ1-1; perhaps TRBD1 as D (6 bases). V lost 3 bases to trimming and J lost 0 bases, with 11 bases between them. Germline CDR1 and CDR2: DFQATT and SNEGSKA (reference sequence). The CDR3 is 14 residues long. CDR3 protein: CSASWTALNTEAFF. CDR3 bases: TGCAGTGCTAGTTGGACAGCGTTGAACACTGAAGCTTTCTTT.

The rearrangement joins TRBV5-1 to TRBJ2-7; a possible D gene is TRBD2 (6 bases). V was clipped by 6 bases and J by 3 bases, with 13 bases between them. From germline, CDR1 is SGHRS and CDR2 YFSETQ. The CDR3 loop spans 13 amino acids. The CDR3, as DNA: TGCGCCAGCAATCGGGACGGGAGCTACGAGCAGTACTTC. Translation: CASNRDGSYEQYF.

The chain has TRBV9 and TRBJ1-2; D is ambiguous. V gave up 4 bases and J gave up 8 bases, with 12 bases separating them. Germline CDR1 is SGDLS and CDR2 is YYNGEE. This CDR3 contains 12 residues. The CDR3 sequence is CASSPLRGGYTF. For the CDR3, the DNA is TGTGCCAGCAGCCCTCTTCGGGGAGGCTACACCTTC.

The rearrangement joins TRBV13 to TRBJ2-4; D might be TRBD2 (5 bases). The ends were cut back, 5 bases at V and 12 bases at J, with 14 bases in the middle. The CDR3 is 12 residues long. Germline lookup yields CDR1 PRHDT and CDR2 FYEKMQ (reference sequence). The CDR3 spells CASSPARGPQYF. The CDR3 nucleotides are TGTGCCAGCAGCCCAGCCAGAGGGCCTCAGTACTTC.

In its sample, this clone was seen a few times. The chain links TRBV6-1 to TRBJ1-3; D not certain. With 1 base removed from V and 7 bases from J, the gap between germline ends came to 8 bases. Per the germline V gene, CDR1 is MNHNS and CDR2 is SASEGT. The CDR3 is 13 amino acids. The CDR3 nucleotides read TGTGCCAGCAGTGAAGAACGGGGTAACACCATATATTTT. The encoded protein is CASSEERGNTIYF.

The V and J genes are TRBV4-1 and TRBJ1-2; TRBD1 matches 9 bases. Germline V gives CDR1 MGHRA, CDR2 YSYEKL. Trimming at V came to 2 bases and at J to 5 bases, leaving 3 bases not matched to a gene. The CDR3 length is 14 residues. CDR3 DNA sequence: TGCGCCAGCAGCCAATCCGGACAGGGGTATGGCTACACCTTC. Its translation is CASSQSGQGYGYTF.